This T cell receptor beta chain was identified in a study of post-analysis software for immune sequencing data. Turning to this clonotype: Its antigen is not known.

Unique molecular identifiers featured in each of the TCR beta cDNA libraries. TCRdb fed the PCR reads into MiXCR, producing one record per CDR3 protein. Among approximately 570,000 distinct CDR3 sequences listed, 44% were seen once. This CDR3 has 17 amino acids. V was cut by 0 bases and J by 5 bases, with 16 bases left in between. Germline CDR1 MGHRA, CDR2 YSYEKL. Broader study findings: Patients showed TRBV5-6, TRBV5-1 and TRBV20-1 among 4 or 5 TRBV segments more frequent than in controls. Under the F measure, samples that were prepared in one batch clustered strongly together. Relative to controls, patients with multiple sclerosis showed significantly lower normalized Chao1 diversity.

Sequencing input: blood. J is TRBJ1-4 and V is TRBV4-1; D gene uncertain. This TCR was sampled from a girl aged 5-17 years with multiple sclerosis. The CDR3 loop is CASSQDQQAIVNEKLFF. For the CDR3, the DNA is TGCGCCAGCAGCCAAGATCAGCAGGCCATAGTGAATGAAAAACTGTTTTTT.